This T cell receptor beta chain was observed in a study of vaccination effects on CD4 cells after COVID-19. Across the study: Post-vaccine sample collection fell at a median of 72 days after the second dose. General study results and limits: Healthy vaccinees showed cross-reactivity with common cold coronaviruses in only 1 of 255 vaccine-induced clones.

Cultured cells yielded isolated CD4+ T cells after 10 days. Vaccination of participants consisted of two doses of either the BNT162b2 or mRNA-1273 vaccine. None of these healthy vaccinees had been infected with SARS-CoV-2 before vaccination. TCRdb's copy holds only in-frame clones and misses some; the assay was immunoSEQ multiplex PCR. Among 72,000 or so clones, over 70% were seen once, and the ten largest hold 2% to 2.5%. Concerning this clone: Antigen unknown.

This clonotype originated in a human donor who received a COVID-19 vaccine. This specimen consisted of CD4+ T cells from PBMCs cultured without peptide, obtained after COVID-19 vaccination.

The CDR3 reads CASSLYREPNEKLFF. The CDR3 nucleotides are TGTGCCAGCAGCCTATACAGGGAGCCTAATGAAAAACTGTTTTTT. V and J are TRBV3-1 (or the pseudogene TRBV3-2) and TRBJ1-4; possibly TRBD1 for D (6 bases). This CDR3 has 15 residues. Per germline, CDR1 LGHDT and CDR2 YNNKEL (reference sequence). The V gene lost 4 bases and the J gene lost 3 bases, with 12 bases spanning the gap.